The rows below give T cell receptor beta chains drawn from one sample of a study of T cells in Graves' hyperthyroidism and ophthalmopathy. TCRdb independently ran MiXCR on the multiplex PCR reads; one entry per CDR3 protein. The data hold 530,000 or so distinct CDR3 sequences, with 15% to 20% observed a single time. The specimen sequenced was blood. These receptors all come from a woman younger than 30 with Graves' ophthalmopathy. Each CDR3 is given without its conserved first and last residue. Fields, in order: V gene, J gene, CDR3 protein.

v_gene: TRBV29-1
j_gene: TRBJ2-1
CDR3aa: SGGGGAYNEQF

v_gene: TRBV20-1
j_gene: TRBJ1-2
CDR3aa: SAKNDGNYGYT

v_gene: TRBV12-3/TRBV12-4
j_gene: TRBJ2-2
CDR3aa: ASSLKGAGELF

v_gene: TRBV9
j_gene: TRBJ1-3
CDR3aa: ASSVGGQGNTIY

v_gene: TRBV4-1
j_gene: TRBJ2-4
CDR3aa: ASSQVSEGEAKNIQY

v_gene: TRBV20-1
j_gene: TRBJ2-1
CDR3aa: SSVGNPSISSYNEQF

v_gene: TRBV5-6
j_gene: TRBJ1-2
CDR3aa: ASGRDNYGYT

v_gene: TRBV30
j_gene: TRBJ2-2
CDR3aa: AWSVRVTGELF

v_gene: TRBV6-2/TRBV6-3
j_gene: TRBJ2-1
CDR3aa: ASSVAGSYNEQF

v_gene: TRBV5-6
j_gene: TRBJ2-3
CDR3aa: ASSLAFGTDTQY

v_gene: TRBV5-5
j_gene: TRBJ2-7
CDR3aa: ASSLGMGPLSYEQY

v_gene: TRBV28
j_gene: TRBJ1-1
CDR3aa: ASSLNEGEAF

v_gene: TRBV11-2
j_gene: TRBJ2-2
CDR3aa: ASSWPIGLAAKRRELF

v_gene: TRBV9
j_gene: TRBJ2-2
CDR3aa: ASSSTPRRQGGTGELF

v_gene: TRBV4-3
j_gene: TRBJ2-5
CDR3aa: ASSQDAVRAGTQY

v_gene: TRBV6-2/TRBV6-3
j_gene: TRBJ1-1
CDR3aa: ASSAALGWGADTEAF

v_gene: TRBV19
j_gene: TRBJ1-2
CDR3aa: ASSIIGTAYGYT

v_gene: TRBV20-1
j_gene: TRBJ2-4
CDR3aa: SARGGLAGGILAKNIQY

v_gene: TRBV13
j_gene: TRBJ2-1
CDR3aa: ASSTTTSGGSEQF

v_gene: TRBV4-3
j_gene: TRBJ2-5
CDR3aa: ASSPFRTSGSTLGTQY

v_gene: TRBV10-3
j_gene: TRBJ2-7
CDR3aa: AARQDSYEQY

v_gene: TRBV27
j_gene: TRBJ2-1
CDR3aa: ASSPGGYSYNEQF

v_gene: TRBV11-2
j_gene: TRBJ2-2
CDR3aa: ASSQAMSTFTGELF

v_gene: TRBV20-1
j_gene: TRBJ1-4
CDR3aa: SASMEWGVKDEKLF

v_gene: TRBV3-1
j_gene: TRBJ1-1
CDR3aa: ASSPKTPFRDIRRNTEAF

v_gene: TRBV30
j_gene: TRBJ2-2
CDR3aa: AWSVLATGELF

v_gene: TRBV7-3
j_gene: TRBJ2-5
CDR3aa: ASSLEGSGETQY

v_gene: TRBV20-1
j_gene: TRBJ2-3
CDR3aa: SARDPKDTQY

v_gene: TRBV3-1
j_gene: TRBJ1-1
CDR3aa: ASSRGGYLNTEAF

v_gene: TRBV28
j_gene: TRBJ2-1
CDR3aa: ASSLYRGPYNEQF

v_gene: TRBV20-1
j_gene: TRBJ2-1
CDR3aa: SARDRQGYNEQF

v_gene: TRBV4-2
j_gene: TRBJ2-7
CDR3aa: ASSQEGLADSYEQY

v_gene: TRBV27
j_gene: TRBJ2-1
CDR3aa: ASSFSMSHNEQF

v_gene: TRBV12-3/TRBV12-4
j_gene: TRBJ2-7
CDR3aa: ASSSGQGWENEQY

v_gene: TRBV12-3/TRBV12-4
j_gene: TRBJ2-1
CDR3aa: ASSLMDSPNEQF

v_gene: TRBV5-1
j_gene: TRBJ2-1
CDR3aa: ASSLDYYNEQF

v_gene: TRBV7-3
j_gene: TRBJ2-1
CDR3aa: ASSPEGSYNEQF

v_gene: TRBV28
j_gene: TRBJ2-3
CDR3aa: ASSLLAGQTQY

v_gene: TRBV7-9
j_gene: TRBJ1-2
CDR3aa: ASSLSEREGRHGYT

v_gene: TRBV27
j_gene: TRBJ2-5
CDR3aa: ASRRTGGLETQY

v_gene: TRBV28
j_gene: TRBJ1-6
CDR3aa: ASSRQDRDNSPLH

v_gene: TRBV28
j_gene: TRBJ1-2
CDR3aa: ASSPVLADTGYGYT

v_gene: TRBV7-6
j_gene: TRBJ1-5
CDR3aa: ASSPGQYNQPQH

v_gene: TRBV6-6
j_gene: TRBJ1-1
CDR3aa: ASSYREGLNTEAF